This TCR beta chain was sequenced during a study of spatial heterogeneity in lung cancer. This clonotype was counted only a few times. TCRdb fed the 5' RACE reads into MiXCR, producing one record per CDR3 protein. Found here are about 75,000 distinct CDR3 sequences, 13% of them singletons; the top ten hold roughly 6.7%. Time point noted: sample taken at primary tumor resection. The input material, whole RNA from tumor, nontumor lung or frozen PBMC, was sequenced unsorted. This specimen was PBMCs, taken at surgery. This TCR came from a male donor with early-stage non-small cell lung cancer.

CDR3 DNA: TGCAGTGCTAGCCCGCGGGGCGGAGCTACCTACAATGAGCAGTTCTTC. Protein product: CSASPRGGATYNEQFF. The rearrangement links TRBV20-1 to TRBJ2-1, with D perhaps TRBD2 (6 bases). CDR1 DFQATT and CDR2 SNEGSKA come from the germline V gene (reference sequence). V lost 3 bases, J lost 2 bases, and 17 bases lay in between. CDR3 size: 16 residues.